What follows are 22 T cell receptor beta chains derived from one specimen sequenced in a study of blood T cell repertoires in COVID-19. Produced via immunoSEQ multiplex PCR; TCRdb's table is partial and in-frame only. The table has around 70,000 clones, 70% to 80% seen once. Sequences were obtained from peripheral blood. The receptor source for this set is a man in his 70s with acute or convalescent COVID-19.

This clone was picked up one time. The chain recombines TRBV6-1 with TRBJ2-1; 7 nucleotides match TRBD1. The CDR3 is made up of 18 amino acids. V gave up 3 bases and J gave up 2 bases; unmatched junction bases: 13. Germline V gene sequence: CDR1 MNHNS, CDR2 SASEGT. This chain's CDR3 is CASSDLRGSTGAYNEQFF. CDR3 DNA sequence: TGTGCCAGCAGTGATCTGCGCGGCTCCACAGGGGCCTACAATGAGCAGTTCTTC.

The chain recombines TRBV6-2 or TRBV6-3 with TRBJ1-6; the match to TRBD1 covers 10 bases. The CDR3 loop spans 15 amino acids. V was pared by 2 bases and J by 9 bases, with 4 bases of the junction left unmatched. CDR1 is MNHEY and CDR2 is SVGEGT in the germline V gene. CDR3 sequence (DNA): TGTGCCAGCAGTTACACCCGGGACAGGGGTTCACCCCTCCACTTT. Translating it yields CASSYTRDRGSPLHF.

The rearrangement uses TRBV7-9 and TRBJ1-5; tentative D call: TRBD1 (5 bases). The length of the CDR3 is 13 residues. Trimming shortened V by 5 bases and J by 3 bases, and 8 bases separated the two germline ends. The V gene's germline CDR1 is SEHNR and CDR2 FQNEAQ (reference sequence). The CDR3 spells CASSPDNNQPQHF. CDR3 DNA: TGTGCCAGCAGCCCGGACAACAATCAGCCCCAGCATTTT.

This chain uses TRBV5-1 with TRBJ1-1; 7 nucleotides line up with TRBD1. CDR1 is SGHRS, CDR2 YFSETQ, per germline. This CDR3 spans 14 amino acids. Trimming cost V 3 bases and J 5 bases; bases outside gene matches: 7. CDR3 sequence reads: CASSSGQRGTEAFF. CDR3 DNA sequence: TGCGCCAGCAGCTCGGGACAGAGAGGAACTGAAGCTTTCTTT.

This clone was seen ten or more times. The chain couples TRBV29-1 to TRBJ1-1; maybe TRBD1 (5 bases). This CDR3 contains 13 residues. The V gene lost 6 bases and the J gene lost 3 bases, with 14 bases spanning the gap. Germline values: CDR1 SQVTM, CDR2 ANQGSEA. The CDR3 DNA sequence: TGCAGCGTACTCTCCGGGACTTACACTGAAGCTTTCTTT. It specifies CSVLSGTYTEAFF.

V gene TRBV6-4 combines with J gene TRBJ2-7; 8 bases are a match to TRBD2. Trimming cost V 4 bases and J 6 bases; bases outside gene matches: 11. The CDR3 sequence is 15 residues long. Germline assignment: CDR1 MRHNA and CDR2 SNTAGT. Here the CDR3 reads CASSATSGGISEQYF. In DNA form, the CDR3 reads TGTGCCAGCAGTGCTACTAGCGGTGGTATCAGCGAGCAGTACTTC.

This clone was detected a few times. The gene calls are TRBV2 and TRBJ1-3; no clear D gene. The V gene's germline CDR1 is SNHLY and CDR2 FYNNEI. The V gene lost 9 bases and the J gene lost 4 bases, with 16 bases spanning the gap. The CDR3 runs 14 residues. The CDR3 nucleotides are TGTGCCAGTGGCAGTATTTCGTCCGGAAACACCATATATTTT. This gives the protein CASGSISSGNTIYF.

The V gene is TRBV18, the J gene TRBJ1-3, with 7 bases aligning to TRBD1. V gave up 0 bases and J gave up 2 bases; unmatched junction bases: 4. The V gene's germline CDR1 is KGHSH and CDR2 LQKENI. The CDR3 is 16 amino acids. CDR3 protein: CASSPPGTVAGNTIYF. CDR3 in DNA: TGTGCCAGCTCACCACCCGGGACAGTAGCTGGAAACACCATATATTTT.

The rearrangement uses TRBV28 and TRBJ2-7; possible D gene TRBD2, 6 bases. Germline V gene data show CDR1 as MDHEN and CDR2 as SYDVKM. The CDR3 sequence is 15 residues long. V lost 3 bases and J lost 9, with 21 bases in between. This chain's CDR3 is CASSFEPGSPGRQYF. CDR3 in DNA: TGTGCCAGCAGTTTCGAGCCCGGGAGTCCGGGTAGGCAGTACTTC.

This sequence joins TRBV4-1 and TRBJ1-2; tentatively, D is TRBD1 (6 bases). V shed 0 bases and J shed 8 bases, with 13 bases lying between them. This CDR3 comprises 14 residues. Germline V gene data show CDR1 as MGHRA and CDR2 as YSYEKL. CDR3: CASSQDPAGEGYTF. The DNA for the CDR3 is TGCGCCAGCAGCCAAGATCCGGCAGGGGAGGGCTACACCTTC.

The genes are TRBV11-2 and TRBJ2-7, with D uncertain. CDR1 and CDR2 (germline): SGHAT, FQNNGV. Trimming shortened V by 5 bases and J by 3 bases, and 5 bases separated the two germline ends. This CDR3 comprises 11 residues. The DNA for the CDR3 is TGTGCCAGCAGCCAAATCTACGAGCAGTACTTC. It specifies CASSQIYEQYF.

The J gene is TRBJ1-4, the V gene TRBV27; 7 bases are a match to TRBD1. Germline lookup yields CDR1 MNHEY and CDR2 SMNVEV (reference sequence). Unmatched junction bases numbered 10, after V lost 7 bases and J lost 5 bases. The CDR3 length is 15 residues. The CDR3 protein is CASKRTQGRNEKLFF. Written as DNA, the CDR3 is TGTGCCAGCAAGCGAACACAGGGGCGAAATGAAAAACTGTTTTTT.

This sequence joins TRBV7-2 and TRBJ2-7; D is perhaps TRBD2 (6 bases). Germline V gene sequence: CDR1 SGHTA, CDR2 FQGNSA. With 0 bases removed from V and 2 bases from J, the gap between germline ends came to 14 bases. The CDR3 consists of 16 residues. This chain's CDR3 is CASSLAMSGGPYEQYF. CDR3 DNA sequence: TGTGCCAGCAGCTTAGCGATGAGCGGAGGGCCCTACGAGCAGTACTTC.

The chain combines TRBV27 with TRBJ1-4, with D possibly being TRBD1 (6 bases). V shed 4 bases and J shed 8 bases, with 17 bases lying between them. The CDR3 is 15 residues long. Germline V CDR1 and CDR2: MNHEY, SMNVEV (reference sequence). Here the CDR3 DNA reads TGTGCCAGCAGTTCCTTCAGGGGAGTCGGAGAAAAACTGTTTTTT. Protein: CASSSFRGVGEKLFF.

This clone was observed at least ten times. The CDR3 sequence: CASTRLGQGYEQYF. The CDR3 bases are TGTGCCAGCACTAGGTTGGGACAGGGTTACGAGCAGTACTTC. The J gene is TRBJ2-7, the V gene TRBV28; 9 bases map to TRBD1. V was clipped by 7 bases and J by 4 bases; unmatched bases: 8. This CDR3 has 14 amino acids. Germline loops: CDR1 MDHEN, CDR2 SYDVKM.

The chain combines TRBV18 with TRBJ1-5; possibly TRBD1 for D (5 bases). This CDR3 comprises 12 residues. Trimming cost V 0 bases and J 10 bases, with 7 bases left between them. The germline gives CDR1 KGHSH, CDR2 LQKENI. DNA for the CDR3: TGTGCCAGCTCACCACCCCAGGGTCCCCAGCATTTT. Its protein product is CASSPPQGPQHF.

This rearrangement joins TRBV5-1 to TRBJ1-1; 7 bases agree with TRBD1. V dropped 3 bases and J dropped 3; count of bases not matched to a gene: 5. The CDR3 has 14 residues. Looked up from germline, CDR1 is SGHRS and CDR2 is YFSETQ. The chain's CDR3 is CASSSIGQDTEAFF. In DNA form, the CDR3 reads TGCGCCAGCAGCTCGATAGGACAGGACACTGAAGCTTTCTTT.

The chain carries TRBV5-4 and TRBJ2-5; 11 bases are shared with TRBD1. The CDR3 length is 15 residues. The J segment lost 1 base and the V segment lost 6 bases, leaving 5 bases of the junction unmatched. Germline V CDR1 and CDR2: SGHNT, YYREEE (reference sequence). In DNA, the CDR3 is TGTGCCAGCACCAAGGGGACAGGGGGCCAAGAGACCCAGTACTTC. It encodes CASTKGTGGQETQYF.

In its sample, this clone was seen many times. One end of the junction does not line up with germline, which may come from a read error. J is TRBJ2-1 and V is TRBV7-7; TRBD1 agrees at 10 bases. There are 16 residues in the CDR3. In germline, CDR1 is SSHAT, CDR2 FNYEAQ (reference sequence). CDR3 sequence: CASSLADRGIYNEQFF. CDR3 nucleotide sequence: TGTGCTAGCAGCTTAGCGGACAGGGGGATTTACAATGAGCAGTTCTTC.

J is TRBJ2-7 and V is TRBV4-1, with D tentatively TRBD2 (5 bases). CDR1 and CDR2 (germline): MGHRA, YSYEKL. This CDR3 has 13 amino acids. V dropped 1 base and J dropped 6 bases, with 10 bases sitting between them. The chain's CDR3 is CASSQGQEGEQYF. The CDR3 nucleotides read TGCGCCAGCAGCCAAGGCCAAGAGGGCGAGCAGTACTTC.

The chain combines TRBV3-1 (or the pseudogene TRBV3-2) with TRBJ1-2; D is ambiguous. Trimming left V 2 bases short and J 8 bases short, with 21 bases between. Germline V CDR1 and CDR2: LGHDT, YNNKEL (reference sequence). The CDR3 sequence is 16 residues long. CDR3 DNA: TGTGCCAGCAGCCAATCTTATACCCCGGGAGGGAGCGGCTACACCTTC. Translated, it gives CASSQSYTPGGSGYTF.

The sample holds many counts of this clone. The chain uses TRBV27 and TRBJ2-1, with 7 nucleotides matching TRBD2. J was trimmed by 9 bases and V by 5 bases; bases with no gene match: 4. In germline, CDR1 is MNHEY, CDR2 SMNVEV (reference sequence). The CDR3 runs 12 residues. The CDR3 reads CASSPSGVEQFF. The CDR3, as DNA: TGTGCCAGCAGTCCAAGCGGGGTTGAGCAGTTCTTC.